This entry lists 13 T cell receptor beta chains sequenced from one sample in a study of blood T cell repertoires in COVID-19. TCRdb's copy holds only in-frame clones and misses some; the assay was immunoSEQ multiplex PCR. Among more than 70,000 clones, 89% were seen once, and the ten largest hold about 8.1%. The specimen was peripheral blood. The receptors come from a man aged 50-59 years with acute or convalescent COVID-19.

This chain uses TRBV7-3 with TRBJ2-3; 7 bases are shared with TRBD2. Germline trimming cut 5 bases from V and 5 bases from J; bases unmatched to any gene: 4. This CDR3 is 13 amino acids long. Germline assignment: CDR1 SGHTA and CDR2 FQGTGA. CDR3 in DNA: TGTGCCAGCAGCGCCGGGGGGAGAGATACGCAGTATTTT. It yields the protein CASSAGGRDTQYF.

V gene TRBV7-3 combines with J gene TRBJ2-2; D remains ambiguous. This CDR3 has 15 amino acids. Germline assignment: CDR1 SGHTA and CDR2 FQGTGA. The V end was cut by 5 bases, the J end by 8 bases, with 18 bases between. The DNA of the CDR3 is TGTGCCAGCAGCCTGTCCGGTACGGGTCCTGGGGAGCTGTTTTTT. This encodes CASSLSGTGPGELFF.

V is TRBV5-4 and J is TRBJ1-2; D is perhaps TRBD1 (6 bases). Germline V gene data show CDR1 as SGHNT and CDR2 as YYREEE (reference sequence). V was clipped by 6 bases and J by 5 bases, with 14 bases between them. The CDR3 is made up of 13 amino acids. The CDR3: CASTSTGGYGYTF. CDR3 nucleotides: TGTGCCAGCACCTCGACAGGTGGATATGGCTACACCTTC.

The chain combines TRBV30 with TRBJ2-7; tentatively, D is TRBD1 (7 bases). With 0 bases removed from V and 7 bases from J, the gap between germline ends came to 13 bases. The CDR3 loop spans 13 amino acids. Germline V lookup: CDR1 GTSNPN, CDR2 SVGIG (reference sequence). CDR3 region: CAWSVTGAGEQYF. The CDR3 nucleotides are TGTGCCTGGAGTGTAACAGGGGCGGGAGAGCAGTACTTC.

The V call is TRBV27, the J call TRBJ2-3; 16 bases align to TRBD2. V shed 4 bases and J 8 bases; nucleotides not matched to a gene: 9. Germline lookup yields CDR1 MNHEY and CDR2 SMNVEV (reference sequence). This CDR3 has 17 amino acids. CDR3 bases: TGTGCCAGCAGTTCCCTGGGGACTAGCGGGGGGGCTGGTACGCAGTATTTT. Its protein product is CASSSLGTSGGAGTQYF.

This clone has more than one count but fewer than ten. V and J are TRBV9 and TRBJ1-1; weak D call: TRBD1 (5 bases). CDR3 size: 15 residues. CDR1 and CDR2 from the germline V gene are SGDLS and YYNGEE. The germline V and J ends were trimmed by 8 bases and 4 bases, with 21 bases remaining between them. CDR3 residues: CASGAGNAVATEAFF. DNA of the CDR3: TGTGCCAGTGGAGCAGGGAACGCTGTGGCCACTGAAGCTTTCTTT.

The chain carries TRBV4-1 and TRBJ2-3, with 12 bases that match TRBD2. The V gene end was trimmed by 4 bases and the J gene end by 4 bases; junction bases not matched to a gene: 12. The CDR3 runs to 18 residues. From germline, CDR1 is MGHRA and CDR2 YSYEKL. CDR3 residues: CASSRSSGGAYIADTQYF. The CDR3 bases are TGCGCCAGCAGCCGGTCTAGCGGGGGGGCCTATATCGCAGATACGCAGTATTTT.

This clone was recorded only once. The V call is TRBV20-1, the J call TRBJ1-2; D is undetermined. The CDR3 extends over 11 amino acids. Trimming removed 4 bases from V and 3 bases from J, with 6 bases in between. Looked up from germline, CDR1 is DFQATT and CDR2 is SNEGSKA (reference sequence). The CDR3 sequence is CSAISDYGYTF. The CDR3 nucleotides read TGCAGTGCTATCAGCGACTATGGCTACACCTTC.

The chain is built from TRBV27 and TRBJ2-7; TRBD1 matches at 7 bases. The V gene end was trimmed by 5 bases and the J gene end by 5 bases; junction bases not matched to a gene: 6. CDR1 and CDR2 (germline): MNHEY, SMNVEV (reference sequence). This CDR3 has 13 amino acids. The CDR3 nucleotides are TGTGCCAGCAGTGCCTACAGGGGCGACGAGCAGTACGTC. Protein product: CASSAYRGDEQYV.

This chain uses TRBV6-5 with TRBJ1-2; no definite D call. V was trimmed by 11 bases and J by 0 bases, leaving 16 bases between them. This CDR3 comprises 14 residues. CDR1 MNHEY and CDR2 SVGAGI come from the germline V gene. The CDR3 DNA follows: TGTGCCTCCATGAGGGCAGAGCCTAACTATGGCTACACCTTC. The encoded protein is CASMRAEPNYGYTF.

The V call is TRBV7-2, the J call TRBJ2-7; TRBD2 aligns across 8 bases. The CDR3 is 16 residues long. CDR1 is SGHTA, CDR2 FQGNSA, per germline. J gave up 0 bases and V 3 bases, and 7 bases lay outside the gene matches. Here the CDR3 reads CASSFSPGGSSYEQYF. CDR3 nucleotides: TGTGCCAGCAGCTTCTCTCCGGGGGGGAGCTCCTACGAGCAGTACTTC.

The chain recombines TRBV6-5 with TRBJ2-2, with 9 bases fitting TRBD2. V was pared by 4 bases and J by 2 bases, with 5 bases of the junction left unmatched. The CDR3 has 16 amino acids. Per the germline V gene, CDR1 is MNHEY and CDR2 is SVGAGI. The CDR3 sequence: CASSWRTSANTGELFF. The CDR3 DNA follows: TGTGCCAGCAGTTGGAGGACTAGCGCCAACACCGGGGAGCTGTTTTTT.

In DNA, the CDR3 is TGTGCCAGCAGTGGACAGGGCTATGGCTACACCTTC. Amino acids: CASSGQGYGYTF. The gene calls are TRBV2 and TRBJ1-2; TRBD1 matches 7 bases. The germline gives CDR1 SNHLY, CDR2 FYNNEI. CDR3 length: 12 residues. Trimming cost V 4 bases and J 4 bases; bases outside gene matches: 0.